Detailed here is one T cell receptor beta chain. The target antigen is unknown. V lost 6 bases and J lost 8, with 13 bases in between. The CDR3 covers 11 residues. Germline V gene sequence: CDR1 DFQATT, CDR2 SNEGSKA (reference sequence). This entry comes from a study of monozygotic twins with cystic fibrosis. Study outcomes and limitations: Unrelated CF individuals shared fewer identical clonotypes than monozygotic CF twins. J usage was most co-twin-similar in 8 of 16 pairs, V in 13.

The table came from immunoSEQ multiplex PCR; TCRdb's copy has only in-frame clones and leaves some out. This table has around 15,000 clones, 75% to 90% appearing once. This chain uses TRBV20-1 with TRBJ1-2, with D unresolved. The clonotype was recovered from a boy aged 5-17 years with cystic fibrosis. Source material: blood. In DNA, the CDR3 is TGCAGTGCCAGGCGTCTGGAGGGCTACACCTTC. Protein: CSARRLEGYTF.